This TCR beta chain derives from a study of blood T cell repertoires in COVID-19. Study-level information: Sites across the United States, Italy and Spain contributed samples from acute and convalescent COVID-19. PBMCs, B-cell-depleted T cells, or T cells were the source of the cDNA or gDNA that made up the material.

Trimming left V 5 bases short and J 4 bases short, with 15 bases between. Germline V gene lookup returns CDR1 SNHLY and CDR2 FYNNEI. The CDR3 length is 14 residues. In the authors' methods: Reference gene primer amplification in the assay estimated nucleated cell counts. Method: immunoSEQ multiplex PCR; TCRdb's copy keeps in-frame clones and lacks some. The V and J calls and clone size are taken from that table; D and trimming were inferred from the DNA. The table has under 300,000 clones, around four fifths seen once; the top ten hold 5% to 8%. The TCR originated in a woman aged 55-70 years with active or convalescent COVID-19. The sequenced material came from peripheral blood. The V gene is TRBV2, the J gene TRBJ2-7; perhaps TRBD2 as D (5 bases). CDR3 amino acids: CASSTYRDIYEQYF. CDR3 bases: TGTGCCAGCAGTACATATCGGGATATTTACGAGCAGTACTTC.